One T cell receptor (beta chain) is described in this entry. The target antigen is unknown. The data stem from a study of blood T cells in healthy people across ages. The study's findings and limits: Leaving the PBMCs unsorted stopped any conclusive comparison of naive versus antigen-experienced cells. Naive T cell percentage by flow cytometry tracked strongly with beta diversity. Both higher diversity and more naive CD4+ cells marked long-lived donors when set against aged donors.

For the second PCR, which ran for about 7 to 11 cycles, a sample-barcoded 5' primer and a J-beta primer mix were used. A template-switch adaptor that had 12 random nucleotides put a tag on each cDNA molecule. TCRdb fed the 5' RACE reads into MiXCR, producing one record per CDR3 protein. This sample yields hundreds of thousands of distinct CDR3 sequences, of which 40% to 50% are seen a single time; about a fifth belongs to the top ten. The specimen was blood. The sequence derives from a man aged 60-69 years in good health.

CDR3 coding DNA: TGTGCCAGCAGTGGGACGGCAAAGAACACTGAAGCTTTCTTT. Its protein product is CASSGTAKNTEAFF. The chain uses TRBV6-1 and TRBJ1-1; D is unclear. V gave up 4 bases and J gave up 1 base, with 10 bases separating them. This CDR3 is 14 amino acids long. CDR1 and CDR2 from the germline V gene are MNHNS and SASEGT.